The 16 T cell receptor beta chains given below trace back to one sample, sequenced in a study of T cells and copy number aberrations in small-cell lung cancer. Generated by immunoSEQ multiplex PCR, the TCRdb table keeps only in-frame clones and is missing some. The table has more than 9,000 clones, over 75% seen once. The sequenced sample consisted of normal tissue next to the tumor. The receptors were sampled from a man aged 55-75 years with small cell lung cancer.

The chain carries TRBV5-1 and TRBJ1-2; 9 nucleotides align to TRBD1. Germline values: CDR1 SGHRS, CDR2 YFSETQ. The CDR3 has 14 amino acids. V trimming: 4 bases; J trimming: 4 bases; junction bases outside the gene matches: 5. This chain's CDR3 is CASSPQGAFYGYTF. CDR3 nucleotides: TGCGCCAGCAGCCCACAGGGGGCTTTCTATGGCTACACCTTC.

V usage is TRBV4-2 and J usage is TRBJ2-7; 9 nucleotides match TRBD1. Trimming removed 3 bases from V and 6 bases from J; junction bases left unmatched: 15. The CDR3 length is 17 residues. Germline V gives CDR1 LGHNA, CDR2 YNFKEQ. CDR3 residues: CASSHQKQGAGWSEQYF. For the CDR3, the DNA is TGTGCCAGCAGCCACCAAAAACAGGGGGCGGGGTGGTCCGAGCAGTACTTC.

Here the CDR3 reads CATSPGGGLGPSNEKLFF. DNA of the CDR3: TGTGCCACCAGCCCTGGTGGGGGCCTAGGTCCTTCTAATGAAAAACTGTTTTTT. The V gene is TRBV15, the J gene TRBJ1-4, with D perhaps TRBD1 (6 bases). The CDR3 is 18 residues long. V lost 5 bases to trimming and J lost 3 bases, with 22 bases between them. Per germline, CDR1 LNHNV and CDR2 YYDKDF (reference sequence).

V and J are TRBV5-4 and TRBJ2-1; 7 bases are a match to TRBD2. The ends lost 1 base at V and 6 bases at J; junction bases unmatched: 13. Germline CDR1 SGHNT, CDR2 YYREEE (reference sequence). The CDR3 consists of 17 residues. DNA of the CDR3: TGTGCCAGCAGCTTGCCGGGAGGACTAGACCTTAGCAATGAGCAGTTCTTC. It codes for CASSLPGGLDLSNEQFF.

The CDR3 here is CASSQDWGEQYF. The CDR3 DNA reads as TGTGCCAGCAGCCAAGACTGGGGCGAGCAGTACTTC. The chain joins TRBV14 to TRBJ2-7; D is unclear. Between the trimmed V and J ends, which lost 0 bases and 6 bases, there was a span of 6 bases. Germline V gene data show CDR1 as SGHDN and CDR2 as FVKESK. The CDR3 runs 12 residues.

V and J are TRBV7-9 and TRBJ2-1; 11 bases align to TRBD2. In germline, CDR1 is SEHNR, CDR2 FQNEAQ (reference sequence). This CDR3 is built from 15 residues. Germline trimming cut 1 base from V and 13 bases from J; bases unmatched to any gene: 9. The CDR3 DNA reads TGTGCCAGCAGCTTAGTACGGGGGACTAGCGGCGAACAGTTCTTC. Its translation is CASSLVRGTSGEQFF. Looking up the rest from reference TRBV7-9 and TRBJ2-1 gives the full variable domain: DTGVSQNPRHKITKRGQNVTFRCDPISEHNRLYWYRQTLGQGPEFLTYFQNEAQLEKSRLLSDRFSAERPKGSFSTLEIQRTEQGDSAMYLCASSLVRGTSGEQFFGPGTRLTVL.

The genes are TRBV6-5 and TRBJ2-7, with D uncertain. Germline-derived CDR1 and CDR2 are MNHEY and SVGAGI. CDR3 length: 13 residues. V was shortened by 3 bases and J by 7 bases, with 13 bases between the two germline ends. CDR3 in amino acids: CASSYSSLDEQYF. For the CDR3, the DNA is TGTGCCAGCAGTTATTCATCCCTAGATGAGCAGTACTTC.

This clone has a handful of counts. Other DNA variants within this sample encode the same CDR3. The J gene is TRBJ2-7, the V gene TRBV6-5, with 10 bases lining up with TRBD2. J was trimmed by 4 bases and V by 4 bases; bases with no gene match: 7. Germline-derived CDR1 and CDR2 are MNHEY and SVGAGI. The CDR3 runs to 15 residues. This CDR3 is CASSSLAGESYEQYF. Here the CDR3 DNA reads TGTGCCAGCAGTTCCCTAGCGGGAGAATCTTACGAGCAGTACTTC.

J is TRBJ2-7 and V is TRBV15, with 7 bases that match TRBD2. CDR3 size: 13 residues. V was pared by 1 base and J by 3 bases, with 0 bases of the junction left unmatched. CDR1 and CDR2 from the germline V gene are LNHNV and YYDKDF (reference sequence). CDR3 DNA sequence: TGTGCCACCAGCAGAGGGACTAGCTACGAGCAGTACTTC. It is translated as CATSRGTSYEQYF. The variable domain in full, with the rest retrieved from reference TRBV15 and TRBJ2-7, is DAMVIQNPRYQVTQFGKPVTLSCSQTLNHNVMYWYQQKSSQAPKLLFHYYDKDFNNEADTPDNFQSRRPNTSFCFLDIRSPGLGDTAMYLCATSRGTSYEQYFGPGTRLTVT.

This clone showed up just a few times. CDR3 DNA: TGTGCCAGCAGTGAAGTTAACGGGAGGGCCCGGGAGACCCAGTACTTC. Protein product: CASSEVNGRARETQYF. The chain is built from TRBV2 and TRBJ2-5, with 8 nucleotides matching TRBD2. V was pared by 1 base and J by 5 bases, with 9 bases of the junction left unmatched. Germline loops: CDR1 SNHLY, CDR2 FYNNEI. The CDR3 runs 16 residues.

This chain connects TRBV14 to TRBJ1-1; 7 nucleotides agree with TRBD1. The V gene's germline CDR1 is SGHDN and CDR2 FVKESK. V trimming: 4 bases; J trimming: 11 bases; junction bases outside the gene matches: 13. The CDR3 is 14 amino acids. The CDR3 bases are TGTGCCAGCAGCCCCCTGGGACAGAGAGGGCTGGCTTTCTTT. It yields the protein CASSPLGQRGLAFF.

This clone turned up a few times. The chain couples TRBV5-1 to TRBJ2-5, with unresolved D. There are 14 residues in the CDR3. The germline CDR1 and CDR2 sequences are SGHRS and YFSETQ. V lost 0 bases and J 5 bases, leaving 11 bases between the germline ends. The CDR3 coding sequence is TGCGCCAGCAGCTTGGTTTCAATTATGGAGACCCAGTACTTC. This translates into CASSLVSIMETQYF.

The chain links TRBV6-5 to TRBJ1-1, with D hard to call. CDR3 length: 14 residues. Per germline, CDR1 MNHEY and CDR2 SVGAGI. Between the trimmed V and J ends, which lost 6 bases and 7 bases, there was a span of 18 bases. This CDR3 is CASRRSKNQIEAFF. The CDR3, as DNA: TGTGCCAGCAGACGAAGTAAAAACCAAATTGAAGCTTTCTTT.

The chain employs TRBV9 and TRBJ1-1; possibly TRBD1 for D (5 bases). Germline-derived CDR1 and CDR2 are SGDLS and YYNGEE. CDR3 length: 15 residues. Trimming took 0 bases from V and 7 from J, leaving 16 bases between them. The CDR3 DNA follows: TGTGCCAGCAGCGTAGGTCCGGGGGGGATGGATGAAGCTTTCTTT. Translation gives CASSVGPGGMDEAFF.

The chain couples TRBV5-6 to TRBJ1-3, with D uncertain. V lost 4 bases and J 2 bases, leaving 16 bases between the germline ends. Germline lookup yields CDR1 SGHDT and CDR2 YYEEEE. This CDR3 contains 16 residues. CDR3 residues: CASSGRRRAAGNTIYF. In DNA, the CDR3 is TGTGCCAGCAGCGGGCGCAGACGGGCGGCTGGAAACACCATATATTTT.

This clone is labeled as large. V usage is TRBV28 and J usage is TRBJ2-7; 7 bases agree with TRBD1. V lost 6 bases to trimming and J lost 3 bases; unmatched junction nucleotides: 8. The CDR3 length is 14 residues. Germline values: CDR1 MDHEN, CDR2 SYDVKM. The CDR3 bases are TGTGCCAGCAGACCCGGGACAGAAGTCTACGAGCAGTACTTC. As protein: CASRPGTEVYEQYF.